This paragraph covers one TCR beta chain sequence. This entry belongs to a study of cytotoxic CD8 clonotypes in ibrutinib-treated CLL. J lost 7 bases, V lost 5 bases, and 10 bases had no gene match. CDR1 SGHTA and CDR2 FQGNSA come from the germline V gene. The CDR3 consists of 16 residues. Assay used: immunoSEQ multiplex PCR; TCRdb lists only in-frame clones, some missing. The sample records about 120,000 clones, about 58% being singletons. V usage is TRBV7-2 and J usage is TRBJ1-6; 8 bases are a match to TRBD1. Here the sequenced sample was PBMCs, taken after 24 months of ibrutinib treatment. This TCR was recovered from a human donor with chronic lymphocytic leukemia. DNA of the CDR3: TGTGCCAGCAGCCTAGATCCAGGGGGCACCAATTCACCCCTCCACTTT. It yields the protein CASSLDPGGTNSPLHF.